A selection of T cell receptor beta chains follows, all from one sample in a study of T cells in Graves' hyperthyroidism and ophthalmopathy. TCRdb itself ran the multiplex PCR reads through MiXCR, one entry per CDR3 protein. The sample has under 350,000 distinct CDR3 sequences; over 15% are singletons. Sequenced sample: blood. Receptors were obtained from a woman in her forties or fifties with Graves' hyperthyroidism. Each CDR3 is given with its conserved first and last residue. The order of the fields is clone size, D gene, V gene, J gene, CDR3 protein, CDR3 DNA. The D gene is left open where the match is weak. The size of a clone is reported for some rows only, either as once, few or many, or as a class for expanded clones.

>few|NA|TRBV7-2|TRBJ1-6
CASSLRARSPLHF
TGTGCCAGCAGCTTACGGGCTCGTTCACCCCTCCACTTT
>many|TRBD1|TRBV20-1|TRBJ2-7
CSATRGQGVSYEQYF
TGCAGTGCTACCCGAGGACAGGGGGTATCCTACGAGCAGTACTTC
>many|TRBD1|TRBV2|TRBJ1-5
CASSEGTVSNQPQHF
TGTGCCAGCAGTGAGGGGACAGTTAGCAATCAGCCCCAGCATTTT
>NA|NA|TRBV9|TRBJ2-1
CASSAGSGYNEQFF
TGTGCCAGCAGCGCGGGAAGCGGGTACAATGAGCAGTTCTTC
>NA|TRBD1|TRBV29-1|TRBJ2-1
CSVGTGSAEQFF
TGCAGCGTTGGGACAGGGAGCGCTGAGCAGTTCTTC
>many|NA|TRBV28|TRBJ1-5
CASSLPRGLGGSNQPQHF
TGTGCCAGCAGCCTACCCCGGGGATTAGGTGGAAGCAATCAGCCCCAGCATTTT
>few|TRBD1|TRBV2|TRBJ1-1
CASSPDRGMNTEAFF
TGTGCCAGCAGTCCCGACAGGGGCATGAACACTGAAGCTTTCTTT
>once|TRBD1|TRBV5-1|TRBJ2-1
CASSLDRGRINEQFF
TGCGCCAGCAGCCTGGACAGGGGGCGCATAAATGAGCAGTTCTTC
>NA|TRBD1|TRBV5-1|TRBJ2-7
CASRPTGGHYEQYF
TGCGCCAGCAGACCGACAGGGGGCCACTACGAGCAGTACTTC
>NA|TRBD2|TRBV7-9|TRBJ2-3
CASSSWTSGELTDTQYF
TGTGCCAGCAGCTCCTGGACTAGCGGGGAACTCACAGATACGCAGTATTTT
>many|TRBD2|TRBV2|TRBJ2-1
CASSEERGGPPNEQFF
TGTGCCAGCAGTGAAGAGCGGGGGGGCCCCCCCAATGAGCAGTTCTTC
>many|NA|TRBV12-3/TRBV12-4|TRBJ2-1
CASTHSVYNEQFF
TGTGCCAGCACCCACAGCGTTTACAATGAGCAGTTCTTC
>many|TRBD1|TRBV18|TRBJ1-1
CASSLGQGVGMNTEAFF
TGTGCCAGCTCACTCGGCCAGGGGGTTGGCATGAACACTGAAGCTTTCTTT
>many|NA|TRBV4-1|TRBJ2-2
CASSHSNTGELFF
TGCGCCAGCAGCCATTCAAACACCGGGGAGCTGTTTTTT
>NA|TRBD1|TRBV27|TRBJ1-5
CASGSNRGGNQPQHF
TGTGCCAGCGGGAGCAACAGGGGTGGCAATCAGCCCCAGCATTTT
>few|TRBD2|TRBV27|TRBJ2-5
CASSSTGREGTQYF
TGTGCCAGCAGTTCCACAGGGCGGGAGGGGACCCAGTACTTC
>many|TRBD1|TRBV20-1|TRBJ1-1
CSATGGAGTEAFF
TGCAGTGCTACAGGGGGTGCGGGCACTGAAGCTTTCTTT
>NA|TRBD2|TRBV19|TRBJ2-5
CASSTVLAGGKTQYF
TGTGCCAGTAGTACTGTACTAGCGGGAGGAAAGACCCAGTACTTC
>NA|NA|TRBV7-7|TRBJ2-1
CASSSRMGSSYNEQFF
TGTGCTAGCAGCTCCCGCATGGGGAGCTCCTACAATGAGCAGTTCTTC
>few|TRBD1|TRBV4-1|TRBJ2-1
CASSQGQGVAYNEQFF
TGCGCCAGCAGCCAAGGACAGGGTGTTGCCTACAATGAGCAGTTCTTC
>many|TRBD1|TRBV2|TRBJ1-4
CDWGRGNSNEKLFF
TGCGACTGGGGCAGGGGGAATTCTAATGAAAAACTGTTTTTT
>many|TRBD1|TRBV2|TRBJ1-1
CASSGTGGRAEAFF
TGTGCCAGCAGTGGTACAGGGGGCAGGGCTGAAGCTTTCTTT
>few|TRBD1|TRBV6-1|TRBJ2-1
CASSGDRASYNEQFF
TGTGCCAGCAGCGGGGACAGGGCCTCCTACAATGAGCAGTTCTTC
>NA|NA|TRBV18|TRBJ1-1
CASSRMTGYNTEAFF
TGTGCCAGCTCACGGATGACAGGCTACAACACTGAAGCTTTCTTT
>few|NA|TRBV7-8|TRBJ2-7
CASSLSRQSYEQYF
TGTGCCAGCAGCTTGAGTCGACAGTCCTACGAGCAGTACTTC
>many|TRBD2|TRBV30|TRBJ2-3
CAWSSELAVTDTQYF
TGTGCCTGGAGTTCAGAACTAGCGGTCACAGATACGCAGTATTTT
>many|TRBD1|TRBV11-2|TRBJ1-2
CASSFTGGLRGYTF
TGTGCCAGCAGCTTTACAGGGGGCCTGAGGGGCTACACCTTC
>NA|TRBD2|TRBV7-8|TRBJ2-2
CASSTGLAGGPGTGELFF
TGTGCCAGCAGCACGGGACTAGCGGGAGGGCCAGGCACCGGGGAGCTGTTTTTT
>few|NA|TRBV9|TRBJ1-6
CASSPFAAAGSPLHF
TGTGCCAGCAGCCCTTTTGCGGCCGCAGGTTCACCCCTCCACTTT
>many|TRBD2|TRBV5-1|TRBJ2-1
CASSGIAGGNEQFF
TGCGCCAGCAGCGGAATAGCGGGAGGCAATGAGCAGTTCTTC
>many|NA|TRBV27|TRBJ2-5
CASSPDLWGSKETQYF
TGTGCCAGCAGTCCGGACCTATGGGGGTCCAAAGAGACCCAGTACTTC
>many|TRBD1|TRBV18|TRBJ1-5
CASSPGTGVDQPQHF
TGTGCCAGCTCACCAGGGACAGGGGTGGATCAGCCCCAGCATTTT
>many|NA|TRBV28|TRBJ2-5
CASSGQWKETQYF
TGTGCCAGCAGCGGACAGTGGAAAGAGACCCAGTACTTC
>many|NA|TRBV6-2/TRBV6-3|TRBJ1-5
CASSSPYRNQPQHF
TGTGCCAGCAGCTCCCCGTACCGCAATCAGCCCCAGCATTTT
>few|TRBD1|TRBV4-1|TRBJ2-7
CASSRDRGVDEQYF
TGCGCCAGCAGCCGCGACAGGGGGGTGGACGAGCAGTACTTC
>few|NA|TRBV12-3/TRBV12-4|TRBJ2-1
CASSTAPGGQFF
TGTGCCAGCAGTACGGCCCCCGGTGGGCAGTTCTTC
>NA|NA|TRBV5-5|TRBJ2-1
CASSWGRDSNEQFF
TGTGCCAGCAGCTGGGGAAGGGATTCTAATGAGCAGTTCTTC
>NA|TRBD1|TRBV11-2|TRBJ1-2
CASSLDLTGETMGGYTF
TGTGCCAGCAGCTTAGATCTAACAGGGGAAACCATGGGAGGCTACACCTTC
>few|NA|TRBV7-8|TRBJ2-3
CASGTIGGEPRDTQYF
TGTGCCAGCGGTACCATCGGAGGAGAGCCGCGGGATACGCAGTATTTT
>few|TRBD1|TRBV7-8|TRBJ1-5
CASSLVGTGLFGNQPQHF
TGTGCCAGCAGCTTAGTGGGGACAGGGCTTTTCGGCAATCAGCCCCAGCATTTT
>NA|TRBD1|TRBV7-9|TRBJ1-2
CASSYYNRGLGYTF
TGTGCCAGCAGCTATTACAACAGGGGGCTAGGCTACACCTTC
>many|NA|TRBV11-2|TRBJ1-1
CASSLGPAGARTEAFF
TGTGCCAGCAGCTTAGGACCGGCGGGGGCGCGGACTGAAGCTTTCTTT
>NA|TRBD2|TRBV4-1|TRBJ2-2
CASSQGGLAGGQWELFF
TGCGCCAGCAGCCAGGGGGGACTAGCGGGAGGACAATGGGAGCTGTTTTTT
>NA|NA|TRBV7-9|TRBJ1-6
CASSLTRTGHSPLHF
TGTGCCAGCAGCCTTACACGGACTGGACATTCACCCCTCCACTTT
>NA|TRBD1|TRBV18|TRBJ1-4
CASSPPQKQLHGTGDEKLFF
TGTGCCAGCTCACCACCGCAAAAACAGCTACACGGGACAGGGGACGAAAAACTGTTTTTT
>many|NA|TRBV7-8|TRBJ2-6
CASSSGHSGANVLTF
TGTGCCAGCAGCTCAGGGCACTCTGGGGCCAACGTCCTGACTTTC
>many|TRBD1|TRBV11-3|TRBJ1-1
CASSRGDSGEAFF
TGTGCCAGCAGCCGAGGGGACAGTGGAGAAGCTTTCTTT
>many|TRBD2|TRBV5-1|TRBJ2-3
CASSLASASGDTQYF
TGCGCCAGCAGCTTGGCCTCGGCTAGCGGAGATACGCAGTATTTT
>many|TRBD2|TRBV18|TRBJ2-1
CASSPDKRERSYNEQFF
TGTGCCAGCTCACCAGACAAGCGGGAGCGGTCCTACAATGAGCAGTTCTTC
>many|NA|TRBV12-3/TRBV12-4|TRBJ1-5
CASSLHYSNQPQHF
TGTGCCAGCAGCCTACACTATAGCAATCAGCCCCAGCATTTT
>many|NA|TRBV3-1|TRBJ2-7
CASSSVGVGEQYF
TGTGCCAGCAGCTCCGTAGGGGTCGGCGAGCAGTACTTC
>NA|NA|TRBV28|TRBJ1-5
CASSLYNDRGSQHF
TGTGCCAGCAGTTTATATAACGATAGGGGGTCCCAGCATTTT
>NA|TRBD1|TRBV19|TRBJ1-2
CASSLFLGGNYGYTF
TGTGCCAGTAGTCTCTTCTTAGGGGGCAACTATGGCTACACCTTC
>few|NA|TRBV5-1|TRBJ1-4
CASSLGTVWSEKLFF
TGCGCCAGCAGCTTGGGGACGGTTTGGAGTGAAAAACTGTTTTTT
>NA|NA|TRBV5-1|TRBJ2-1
CASSRDRAGSYNEQFF
TGCGCCAGCAGCCGCGACAGAGCTGGTTCCTACAATGAGCAGTTCTTC
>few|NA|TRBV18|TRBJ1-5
CASSRAEDQPQHF
TGTGCCAGCTCCCGGGCGGAGGACCAGCCCCAGCATTTT
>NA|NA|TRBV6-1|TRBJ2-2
CASSARGAYTGELFF
TGTGCCAGCAGTGCCAGGGGGGCGTACACCGGGGAGCTGTTTTTT
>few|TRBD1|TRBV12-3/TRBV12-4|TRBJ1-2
CASRVQGGSGYTF
TGTGCCAGCAGGGTCCAGGGGGGAAGTGGCTACACCTTC
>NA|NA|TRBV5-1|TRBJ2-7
CASSLGAGYEQYF
TGCGCCAGCAGCTTGGGGGCGGGATACGAGCAGTACTTC
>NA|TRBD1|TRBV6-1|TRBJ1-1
CASTFGGQGNTEAFF
TGTGCCAGCACTTTCGGCGGACAGGGGAACACTGAAGCTTTCTTT